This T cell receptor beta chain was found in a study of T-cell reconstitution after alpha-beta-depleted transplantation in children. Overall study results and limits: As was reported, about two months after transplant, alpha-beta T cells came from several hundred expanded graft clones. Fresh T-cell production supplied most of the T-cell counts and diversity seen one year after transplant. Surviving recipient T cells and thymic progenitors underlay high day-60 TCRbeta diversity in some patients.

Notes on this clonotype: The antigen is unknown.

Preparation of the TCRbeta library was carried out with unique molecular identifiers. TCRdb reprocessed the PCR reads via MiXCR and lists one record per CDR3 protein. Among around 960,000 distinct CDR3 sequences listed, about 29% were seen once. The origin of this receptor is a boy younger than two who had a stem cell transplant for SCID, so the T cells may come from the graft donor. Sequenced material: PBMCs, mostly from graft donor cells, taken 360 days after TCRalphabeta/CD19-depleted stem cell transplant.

This CDR3 is CASSFGQGAREQYF. DNA for the CDR3: TGTGCCAGCAGCTTCGGACAGGGGGCGCGGGAGCAGTACTTC. The V call is TRBV5-6, the J call TRBJ2-7, with TRBD1 matching 11 bases. Germline lookup yields CDR1 SGHDT and CDR2 YYEEEE. The CDR3 covers 14 residues. Trimming cost V 2 bases and J 7 bases; bases outside gene matches: 5.